This T cell receptor beta chain was obtained from a study of T cell responses to AZD1222 COVID-19 vaccine. Whole-study findings and limits: Dominant CD4 TCR responses targeted spike regions 160-218 and 743-854. Spike-specific TCR repertoires showed rising breadth and depth after two AZD1222 doses. Nearly half of spike-specific TCRs reportedly target unmutated variant regions. There were repertoire samples only from the period after the peak T cell response.

Using immunoSEQ multiplex PCR, the repertoire was profiled, and TCRdb retains in-frame clones only, with some absent. Of about 61,000 clones in the sample, around 81% were seen once. The germline V gene encodes CDR1 GTSNPN and CDR2 SVGIG (reference sequence). Losses at the gene ends were 2 bases for V and 4 bases for J; bases not matched to a gene: 7. This CDR3 region has 14 residues. Comment on this clone: Its target is unknown.

The sequencing here drew on peripheral blood, taken 28 days after the second AZD1222 dose. The TCR originated in an adult who received the AZD1222 COVID-19 vaccine. The chain joins TRBV30 to TRBJ1-2, with 7 bases aligning to TRBD1. The CDR3 DNA reads as TGTGCCTGGAGTAGGGACAGTAAAATCTATGGCTACACCTTC. This codes for CAWSRDSKIYGYTF.